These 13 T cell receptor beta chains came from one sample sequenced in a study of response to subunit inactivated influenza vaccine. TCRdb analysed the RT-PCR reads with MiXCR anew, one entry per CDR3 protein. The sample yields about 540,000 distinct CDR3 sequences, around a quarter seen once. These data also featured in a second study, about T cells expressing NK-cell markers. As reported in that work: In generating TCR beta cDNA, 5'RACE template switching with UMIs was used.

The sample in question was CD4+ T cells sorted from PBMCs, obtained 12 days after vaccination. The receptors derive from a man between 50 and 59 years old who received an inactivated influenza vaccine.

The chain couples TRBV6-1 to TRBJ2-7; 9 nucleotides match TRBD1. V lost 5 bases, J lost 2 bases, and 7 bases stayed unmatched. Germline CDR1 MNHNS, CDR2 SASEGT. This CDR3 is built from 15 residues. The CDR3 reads CASSQYGTGTYEQYF. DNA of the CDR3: TGTGCCAGCAGTCAATACGGGACAGGGACCTACGAGCAGTACTTC.

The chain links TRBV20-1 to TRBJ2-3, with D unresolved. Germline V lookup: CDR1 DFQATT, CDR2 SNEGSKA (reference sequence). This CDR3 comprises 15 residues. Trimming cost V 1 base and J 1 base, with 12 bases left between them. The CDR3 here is CSARGVVGGTDTQYF. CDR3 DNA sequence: TGCAGTGCTAGAGGAGTAGTAGGCGGCACAGATACGCAGTATTTT.

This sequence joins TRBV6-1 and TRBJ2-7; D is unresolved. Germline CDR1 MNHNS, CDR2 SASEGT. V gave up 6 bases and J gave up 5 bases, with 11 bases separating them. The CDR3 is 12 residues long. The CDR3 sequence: CASSRAPDEQYF. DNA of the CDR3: TGTGCCAGCAGCCGCGCGCCCGACGAGCAGTACTTC.

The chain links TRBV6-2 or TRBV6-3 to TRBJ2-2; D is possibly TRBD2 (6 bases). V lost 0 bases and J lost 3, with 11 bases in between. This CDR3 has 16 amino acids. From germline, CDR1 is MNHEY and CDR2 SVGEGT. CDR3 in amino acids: CASSYSGGGDTGELFF. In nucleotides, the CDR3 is TGTGCCAGCAGTTACTCGGGAGGCGGGGACACCGGGGAGCTGTTTTTT.

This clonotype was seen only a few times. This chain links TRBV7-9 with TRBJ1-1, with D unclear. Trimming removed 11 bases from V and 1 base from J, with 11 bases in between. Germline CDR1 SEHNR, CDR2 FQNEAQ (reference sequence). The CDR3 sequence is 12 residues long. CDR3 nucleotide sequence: TGTGCCGGGAGCTCTGCGAACACTGAAGCTTTCTTT. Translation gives CAGSSANTEAFF.

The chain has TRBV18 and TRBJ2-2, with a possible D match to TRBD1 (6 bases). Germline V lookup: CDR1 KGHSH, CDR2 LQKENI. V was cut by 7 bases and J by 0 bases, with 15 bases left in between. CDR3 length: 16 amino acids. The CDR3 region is CASFPPTGANTGELFF. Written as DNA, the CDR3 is TGTGCCAGCTTTCCCCCGACAGGCGCGAACACCGGGGAGCTGTTTTTT. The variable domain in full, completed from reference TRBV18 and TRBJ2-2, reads NAGVMQNPRHLVRRRGQEARLRCSPMKGHSHVYWYRQLPEEGLKFMVYLQKENIIDESGMPKERFSAEFPKEGPSILRIQQVVRGDSAAYFCASFPPTGANTGELFFGEGSRLTVL.

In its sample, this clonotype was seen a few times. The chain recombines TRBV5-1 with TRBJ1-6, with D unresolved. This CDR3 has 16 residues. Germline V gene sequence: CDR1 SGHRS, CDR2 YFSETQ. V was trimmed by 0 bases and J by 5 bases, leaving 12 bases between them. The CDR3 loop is CASSLAPSQDNSPLHF. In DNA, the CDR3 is TGCGCCAGCAGCTTGGCTCCCAGCCAAGATAATTCACCCCTCCACTTT.

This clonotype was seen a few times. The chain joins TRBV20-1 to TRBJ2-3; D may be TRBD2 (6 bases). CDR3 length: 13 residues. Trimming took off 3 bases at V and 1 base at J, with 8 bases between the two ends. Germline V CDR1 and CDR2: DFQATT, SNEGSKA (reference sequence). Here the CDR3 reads CSASGGGTDTQYF. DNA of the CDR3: TGCAGTGCTAGCGGCGGGGGCACAGATACGCAGTATTTT.

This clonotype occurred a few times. The CDR3 DNA is TGCAGTGCCCCAGACAGCTCCTATAATTCACCCCTCCACTTT. It translates to CSAPDSSYNSPLHF. The rearrangement joins TRBV20-1 to TRBJ1-6, with D possibly TRBD1 on 5 matching bases. The CDR3 has 14 residues. The V end lost 6 bases, the J end lost 0 bases, and 9 bases lay between the germline ends. The V gene's germline CDR1 is DFQATT and CDR2 SNEGSKA (reference sequence).

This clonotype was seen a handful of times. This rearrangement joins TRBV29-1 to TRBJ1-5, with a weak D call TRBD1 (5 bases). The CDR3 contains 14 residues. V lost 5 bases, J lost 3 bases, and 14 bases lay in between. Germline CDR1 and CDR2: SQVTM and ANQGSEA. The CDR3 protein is CSVLFGGNNQPQHF. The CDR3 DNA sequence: TGCAGCGTTTTGTTTGGGGGGAACAATCAGCCCCAGCATTTT.

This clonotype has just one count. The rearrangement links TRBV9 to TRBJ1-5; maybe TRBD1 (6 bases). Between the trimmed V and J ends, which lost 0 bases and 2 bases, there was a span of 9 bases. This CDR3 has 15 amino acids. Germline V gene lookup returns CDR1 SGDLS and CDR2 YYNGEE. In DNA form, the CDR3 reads TGTGCCAGCAGCGTAGAGGCAGGGGGCAATCAGCCCCAGCATTTT. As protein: CASSVEAGGNQPQHF.

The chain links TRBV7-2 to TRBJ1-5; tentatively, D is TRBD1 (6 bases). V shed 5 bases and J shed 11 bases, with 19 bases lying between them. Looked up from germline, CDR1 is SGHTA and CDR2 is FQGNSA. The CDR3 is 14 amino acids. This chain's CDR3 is CASSPLQGARTQHF. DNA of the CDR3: TGTGCCAGCAGCCCATTACAGGGCGCGAGGACCCAGCATTTT.

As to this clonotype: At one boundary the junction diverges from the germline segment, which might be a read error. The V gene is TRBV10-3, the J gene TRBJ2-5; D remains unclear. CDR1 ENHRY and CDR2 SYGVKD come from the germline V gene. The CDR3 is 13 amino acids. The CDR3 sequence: CAINLRIGEAQYF. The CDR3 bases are TGTGCCATCAACCTGAGAATAGGAGAGGCCCAGTACTTC.